These 27 T cell receptor beta chains originate from one sample sequenced in a study of blood T cell repertoires in COVID-19. Assay used: immunoSEQ multiplex PCR; TCRdb lists only in-frame clones, some missing. The top ten hold just under 4.5% of the sample, which has about 98,000 clones, 75% to 90% seen once. The sequenced material came from peripheral blood. The receptors were gathered from a human donor in a cohort sampled during active COVID-19.

The chain has TRBV14 and TRBJ2-3; the match to TRBD2 covers 8 bases. V lost 5 bases to trimming and J lost 3 bases; unmatched junction nucleotides: 4. The CDR3 totals 14 residues. CDR1 and CDR2 from the germline V gene are SGHDN and FVKESK. The CDR3 loop reads CASSILAGTDTQYF. CDR3 nucleotides: TGTGCCAGCAGCATCCTAGCGGGTACAGATACGCAGTATTTT.

The chain links TRBV7-3 to TRBJ2-7, with TRBD1 identical over 9 bases. The CDR3 consists of 13 residues. V lost 5 bases, J lost 3 bases, and 2 bases stayed unmatched. Germline V lookup: CDR1 SGHTA, CDR2 FQGTGA. This chain's CDR3 is CASSPDRGYEQYF. CDR3 DNA: TGTGCCAGCAGCCCGGACAGGGGCTACGAGCAGTACTTC.

As DNA, the CDR3 is TGTGCCAGCAGCCCGGACAGGGTTTGGGAGACCCAGTACTTC. Amino acid sequence: CASSPDRVWETQYF. The V gene is TRBV7-8, the J gene TRBJ2-5; TRBD1 aligns across 8 bases. The CDR3 has 14 residues. Unmatched junction bases numbered 7, after V lost 5 bases and J lost 5 bases. CDR1 SGHVS and CDR2 FQNEAQ come from the germline V gene.

This chain connects TRBV7-9 to TRBJ2-2; possibly TRBD1 for D (6 bases). Trimming took 3 bases from V and 5 from J, leaving 13 bases between them. The CDR3 runs to 15 residues. Germline assignment: CDR1 SEHNR and CDR2 FQNEAQ (reference sequence). The CDR3 DNA sequence: TGTGCCAGCAGCTTCCAGGGGTTTAGGACCGGGGAGCTGTTTTTT. Its protein product is CASSFQGFRTGELFF.

CDR3 residues: CSARGPYEQYF. As DNA, the CDR3 is TGCAGTGCTAGGGGGCCCTACGAGCAGTACTTC. The chain recombines TRBV20-1 with TRBJ2-7, with D tentatively TRBD1 (5 bases). The V gene lost 3 bases and the J gene lost 2 bases, with 5 bases spanning the gap. CDR1 is DFQATT, CDR2 SNEGSKA, per germline (reference sequence). This CDR3 spans 11 amino acids.

This chain connects TRBV28 to TRBJ1-5; D not resolved. CDR1 is MDHEN, CDR2 SYDVKM, per germline. Trimming shortened V by 4 bases and J by 3 bases, and 7 bases separated the two germline ends. The CDR3 extends over 13 amino acids. CDR3 sequence: CASSYSPNQPQHF. CDR3 sequence (DNA): TGTGCCAGCAGTTACAGCCCCAATCAGCCCCAGCATTTT.

The chain is built from TRBV24-1 and TRBJ1-2; D perhaps matches TRBD1 (5 bases). The CDR3 runs to 13 residues. Looked up from germline, CDR1 is KGHDR and CDR2 is SFDVKD. Trimming took 4 bases from V and 5 from J, leaving 10 bases between them. CDR3 protein: CATSETALYGYTF. CDR3 nucleotide sequence: TGTGCCACCAGTGAGACAGCGCTATATGGCTACACCTTC.

This clone was observed a single time. This rearrangement joins TRBV11-2 to TRBJ2-1; 8 nucleotides agree with TRBD1. The V gene end was trimmed by 1 base and the J gene end by 2 bases; junction bases not matched to a gene: 1. Per germline, CDR1 SGHAT and CDR2 FQNNGV. The CDR3 totals 15 residues. The CDR3 loop reads CASSLGTGPYNEQFF. CDR3 coding DNA: TGTGCCAGCAGCTTAGGGACAGGGCCCTACAATGAGCAGTTCTTC.

This chain uses TRBV5-4 with TRBJ2-2; 8 nucleotides agree with TRBD1. The CDR3 runs 18 residues. V gave up 3 bases and J gave up 0 bases; unmatched junction bases: 10. Germline CDR1 is SGHNT and CDR2 is YYREEE (reference sequence). The CDR3 region has the DNA TGTGCCAGCAGCTCCCGGACAGGGACTTACTCGAACACCGGGGAGCTGTTTTTT. Translation gives CASSSRTGTYSNTGELFF.

The V and J genes are TRBV2 and TRBJ2-3, with 9 nucleotides matching TRBD2. Germline V gives CDR1 SNHLY, CDR2 FYNNEI. CDR3 length equals 15 residues. V was clipped by 3 bases and J by 2 bases; unmatched bases: 3. The DNA for the CDR3 is TGTGCCAGCAGTGAGACTAGCGGATCCACAGATACGCAGTATTTT. Its translation: CASSETSGSTDTQYF.

The chain has TRBV19 and TRBJ1-2; 7 positions agree with TRBD1. The V gene's germline CDR1 is LNHDA and CDR2 SQIVND (reference sequence). After removal of 6 bases from V and 8 bases from J, the junction contained 12 bases not matched to a gene. The CDR3 extends over 14 amino acids. The CDR3 sequence is CASSLGRLGGGYTF. In DNA, the CDR3 is TGTGCCAGTAGCCTAGGGAGGTTAGGGGGCGGCTACACCTTC.

This clone came up many times. The V call is TRBV7-6, the J call TRBJ1-6; maybe TRBD1 (6 bases). The germline V gene has CDR1 SGHVS and CDR2 FNYEAQ. The germline V and J ends were trimmed by 3 bases and 5 bases, with 14 bases remaining between them. CDR3 length equals 16 residues. CDR3 protein: CASSFRLDRNNSPLHF. The DNA for the CDR3 is TGTGCCAGCAGCTTCCGATTGGACAGAAATAATTCACCCCTCCACTTT.

V gene TRBV3-1 (or the pseudogene TRBV3-2) combines with J gene TRBJ1-2, with TRBD1 matching 8 bases. V lost 3 bases and J lost 5; bases outside the gene matches: 5. The CDR3 totals 14 residues. Germline V lookup: CDR1 LGHDT, CDR2 YNNKEL (reference sequence). The CDR3 DNA reads TGTGCCAGCAGCCAGAACACAGGGGGGTATGGCTACACCTTC. Translating gives CASSQNTGGYGYTF.

The chain employs TRBV7-2 and TRBJ2-2; tentative D call: TRBD1 (6 bases). Deletions cut 4 bases from V and 3 bases from J, with 15 bases between. This CDR3 contains 16 residues. Germline V gene lookup returns CDR1 SGHTA and CDR2 FQGNSA. In DNA form, the CDR3 reads TGTGCCAGCAGCTCAATCCGGGACACTTACACCGGGGAGCTGTTTTTT. Translation gives CASSSIRDTYTGELFF.

This clone appeared once. The rearrangement joins TRBV2 to TRBJ2-2, with 9 bases aligning to TRBD2. The germline CDR1 and CDR2 sequences are SNHLY and FYNNEI. V lost 2 bases, J lost 4 bases, and 8 bases stayed unmatched. CDR3 length: 17 residues. Written as DNA, the CDR3 is TGTGCCAGCAGTGAACTGGGCGGGGGGGCTCCCACCGGGGAGCTGTTTTTT. It specifies CASSELGGGAPTGELFF.

The V call is TRBV7-3, the J call TRBJ2-1, with 10 bases that match TRBD2. This CDR3 has 17 residues. The V gene's germline CDR1 is SGHTA and CDR2 FQGTGA. The V segment lost 3 bases and the J segment 4 bases; nucleotides outside the gene matches: 9. CDR3 in amino acids: CASSLSPLAGVYNEQFF. CDR3 sequence (DNA): TGTGCCAGCAGCTTGTCACCGCTAGCGGGAGTTTACAATGAGCAGTTCTTC.

This chain uses TRBV7-9 with TRBJ2-1, with 12 nucleotides matching TRBD1. From germline, CDR1 is SEHNR and CDR2 FQNEAQ (reference sequence). V lost 5 bases, J lost 7 bases, and 9 bases stayed unmatched. This CDR3 region has 16 residues. CDR3 DNA sequence: TGTGCCAGCAGCCGAGGATGGGACAGGGGGCAGAATGAGCAGTTCTTC. Its protein is CASSRGWDRGQNEQFF.

A few counts support this clone. The chain links TRBV6-5 to TRBJ1-2; 7 bases fit TRBD1. Germline lookup yields CDR1 MNHEY and CDR2 SVGAGI. The CDR3 covers 16 residues. The J segment lost 4 bases and the V segment lost 4 bases, leaving 12 bases of the junction unmatched. CDR3 amino acids: CASSSIGQDRFYGYTF. Here the CDR3 DNA reads TGTGCCAGCAGTTCCATCGGACAGGACCGATTCTATGGCTACACCTTC.

The gene calls are TRBV9 and TRBJ1-1; 10 bases match TRBD1. The CDR3 is 17 amino acids. Trimming removed 4 bases from V and 0 bases from J; junction bases left unmatched: 9. Germline CDR1 SGDLS, CDR2 YYNGEE. In DNA form, the CDR3 reads TGTGCCAGCAGCTCCCGTCCCGGGACAGGGGTGAACACTGAAGCTTTCTTT. This translates into CASSSRPGTGVNTEAFF.

The chain carries TRBV5-4 and TRBJ2-7, with 8 nucleotides matching TRBD2. The CDR3 contains 12 residues. V was pared by 3 bases and J by 11 bases, with 7 bases of the junction left unmatched. CDR1 SGHNT and CDR2 YYREEE come from the germline V gene (reference sequence). CDR3 region: CASSYGRAGEYF. The DNA for the CDR3 is TGTGCCAGCAGCTACGGGAGGGCAGGGGAGTACTTC. Full variable domain (rest looked up from reference TRBV5-4 and TRBJ2-7): ETGVTQSPTHLIKTRGQQVTLRCSSQSGHNTVSWYQQALGQGPQFIFQYYREEENGRGNFPPRFSGLQFPNYSSELNVNALELDDSALYLCASSYGRAGEYFGPGTRLTVT.

This chain links TRBV6-2 or TRBV6-3 with TRBJ1-2; weak D call: TRBD1 (6 bases). CDR1 is MNHEY, CDR2 SVGEGT, per germline. Trimming left V 6 bases short and J 7 bases short, with 24 bases between. The CDR3 totals 16 residues. The DNA for the CDR3 is TGTGCCAGCAGCCACGGTGTCGGATACCAAGGGGGTGGCTACACCTTC. This translates into CASSHGVGYQGGGYTF.

V gene TRBV6-6 combines with J gene TRBJ2-7, with 7 bases aligning to TRBD2. The CDR3 consists of 16 residues. The germline V gene encodes CDR1 MNHNY and CDR2 SVGAGI (reference sequence). The ends lost 8 bases at V and 7 bases at J; junction bases unmatched: 20. The CDR3 nucleotides are TGTGCCAGCGGTCCGGGGGGACCCTTAAATAGTGTAGAGCAGTACTTC. It yields the protein CASGPGGPLNSVEQYF.

The chain links TRBV29-1 to TRBJ2-5; weak D call: TRBD2 (5 bases). CDR3 length equals 11 residues. Trimming shortened V by 7 bases and J by 7 bases, and 13 bases separated the two germline ends. Germline values: CDR1 SQVTM, CDR2 ANQGSEA. CDR3 sequence reads: CSASLAGTQYF. CDR3 nucleotide sequence: TGCAGCGCTAGTCTAGCAGGGACCCAGTACTTC.

The chain has TRBV5-1 and TRBJ2-7; 11 bases align to TRBD1. V trimming: 3 bases; J trimming: 3 bases; junction bases outside the gene matches: 2. Germline-derived CDR1 and CDR2 are SGHRS and YFSETQ. The CDR3 extends over 14 amino acids. CDR3 bases: TGCGCCAGCAGCTGGGGGACAGGGGGCTACGAGCAGTACTTC. This translates into CASSWGTGGYEQYF.

The rearrangement uses TRBV11-3 and TRBJ2-7; 9 bases align to TRBD1. CDR3 length equals 14 residues. The J segment lost 7 bases and the V segment lost 1 base, leaving 5 bases of the junction unmatched. CDR1 and CDR2 from the germline V gene are SGHNT and YENEEA. CDR3: CASSLGGTGREQYF. The CDR3 DNA sequence: TGTGCCAGCAGCTTAGGGGGGACAGGGAGAGAGCAGTACTTC.

The chain has TRBV4-1 and TRBJ2-7, with 12 positions matching TRBD2. V dropped 1 base and J dropped 5; count of bases not matched to a gene: 6. Germline V lookup: CDR1 MGHRA, CDR2 YSYEKL. The CDR3 sequence is 16 residues long. CDR3 in amino acids: CASSQALAGGLNEQYF. CDR3 bases: TGCGCCAGCAGCCAAGCCCTAGCGGGGGGGCTAAACGAGCAGTACTTC.

The chain combines TRBV5-1 with TRBJ1-3; D unclear. CDR1 and CDR2 (germline): SGHRS, YFSETQ. Trimming stripped 2 bases from V and 0 bases from J, with 6 bases between. This CDR3 region has 14 residues. The CDR3 here is CASSFEASGNTIYF. Here the CDR3 DNA reads TGCGCCAGCAGCTTCGAAGCCTCTGGAAACACCATATATTTT.